The sequence of this T cell receptor beta chain was determined in a study of blood T cell repertoires in COVID-19. Across the study: Whether acute or convalescent, the COVID-19 samples came from the United States, Italy and Spain. Sources were T cells, B-cell-depleted T cells, or PBMCs; the material itself was cDNA or gDNA.

Germline V gene lookup returns CDR1 SEHNR and CDR2 FQNEAQ (reference sequence). The CDR3 is 13 residues long. Germline trimming cut 4 bases from V and 4 bases from J; bases unmatched to any gene: 4. Of note for this clone: Other DNA sequences of this sample code for an identical CDR3.

Per the original data handling: How many nucleated cells were present was estimated from reference gene primer amplification. Clones were sequenced by immunoSEQ multiplex PCR, and TCRdb holds only the in-frame ones, with some missing. The V and J calls and clone size are taken from that table; D and trimming were inferred from the DNA. The sample has 150,000 to 200,000 clones, about four fifths seen once. Sequencing was carried out using peripheral blood. V and J are TRBV7-9 and TRBJ2-7; 7 bases align to TRBD1. The source of this sequence is a human donor with acute or convalescent COVID-19. The donor label of this sample is uncertain. The CDR3 protein is CASSYGQAYEQYF. The CDR3 DNA reads as TGTGCCAGCAGCTACGGACAGGCTTACGAGCAGTACTTC.